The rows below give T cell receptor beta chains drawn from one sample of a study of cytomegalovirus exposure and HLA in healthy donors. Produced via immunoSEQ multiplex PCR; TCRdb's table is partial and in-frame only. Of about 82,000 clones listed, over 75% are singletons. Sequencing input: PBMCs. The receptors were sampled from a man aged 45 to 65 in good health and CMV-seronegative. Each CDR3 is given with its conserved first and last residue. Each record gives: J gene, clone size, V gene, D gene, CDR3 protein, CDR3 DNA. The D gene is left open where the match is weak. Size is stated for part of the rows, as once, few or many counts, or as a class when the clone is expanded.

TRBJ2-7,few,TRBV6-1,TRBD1,CASSESGQRYEQYF,TGTGCCAGCAGTGAATCGGGACAGCGCTACGAGCAGTACTTC
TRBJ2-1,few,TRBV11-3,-,CASSLDYFSYNEQFF,TGTGCCAGCAGCTTGGACTACTTCTCCTACAATGAGCAGTTCTTC
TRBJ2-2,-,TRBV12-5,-,CASAFGTFTGELFF,TGTGCTAGTGCCTTTGGGACTTTCACCGGGGAGCTGTTTTTT
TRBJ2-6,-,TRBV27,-,CASCGALSGANVLTF,TGTGCCAGCTGCGGGGCGCTCTCTGGGGCCAACGTCCTGACTTTC
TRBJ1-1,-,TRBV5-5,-,CASSQTSGPRGEAFF,TGTGCCAGCAGCCAGACCTCGGGGCCAAGGGGGGAAGCTTTCTTT
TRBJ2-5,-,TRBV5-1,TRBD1,CASSHGGTGQETQYF,TGCGCCAGCAGCCATGGCGGGACAGGACAAGAGACCCAGTACTTC
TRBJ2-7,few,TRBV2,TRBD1,CASSVENRGFYEQYF,TGTGCCAGCAGTGTGGAGAACAGGGGTTTTTACGAGCAGTACTTC
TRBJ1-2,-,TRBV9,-,CASSPRAGVLNYGYTF,TGTGCCAGCAGCCCCCGGGCCGGGGTTTTAAACTATGGCTACACCTTC
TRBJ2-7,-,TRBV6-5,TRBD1,CASSWTGTGVLYEQYF,TGTGCCAGCAGTTGGACCGGGACAGGGGTCCTCTACGAGCAGTACTTC
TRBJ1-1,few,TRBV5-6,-,CASIVAGGYTEAFF,TGTGCCAGCATCGTTGCCGGGGGGTACACTGAAGCTTTCTTT
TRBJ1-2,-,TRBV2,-,CASSVRQYGYTF,TGTGCCAGCAGTGTACGACAGTATGGCTACACCTTC
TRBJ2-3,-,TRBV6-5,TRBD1,CASTWTGGSGTQYF,TGTGCCAGCACCTGGACAGGGGGCAGTGGTACGCAGTATTTT
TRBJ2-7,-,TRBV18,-,CASSPSLAGEQYF,TGTGCCAGCTCACCGTCACTAGCTGGGGAGCAGTACTTC
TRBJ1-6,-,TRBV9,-,CASADTGNSPLHF,TGTGCCAGCGCCGACACGGGAAATTCACCCCTCCACTTT
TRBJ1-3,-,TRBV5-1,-,CASSLAGNSGNTIYF,TGCGCCAGCAGCTTGGCTGGCAACTCTGGAAACACCATATATTTT
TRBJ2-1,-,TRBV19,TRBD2,CASSMDGGMDEQFF,TGTGCCAGTAGTATGGACGGGGGGATGGATGAGCAGTTCTTC
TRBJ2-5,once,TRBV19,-,CASSIDGSKETQYF,TGTGCCAGTAGTATAGACGGGAGCAAGGAGACCCAGTACTTC
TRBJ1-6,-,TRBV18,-,CASSPGLRGTGNSPLHF,TGTGCCAGCTCACCGGGTTTACGGGGTACGGGTAATTCACCCCTCCACTTT
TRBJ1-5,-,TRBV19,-,CASSIASRGVGAYNQPQHF,TGTGCCAGTAGTATAGCGAGCCGTGGGGTTGGGGCGTACAATCAGCCCCAGCATTTT
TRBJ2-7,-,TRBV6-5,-,CASRAGTISYEQYF,TGTGCCAGCAGGGCCGGGACAATAAGTTACGAGCAGTACTTC